The sequence of this T cell receptor beta chain was determined in a study of PD-1 blockade in classical Hodgkin lymphoma. The repertoire was sequenced with immunoSEQ multiplex PCR; TCRdb's copy has only in-frame clones and lacks some. Altogether tens of thousands of clones are present, 90% being singletons, with the ten largest covering 2.9%. This CDR3 has 12 amino acids. V shed 2 bases and J shed 5 bases, with 7 bases lying between them. The germline V gene encodes CDR1 KGHSH and CDR2 LQKENI. This clone was observed a few times. Time point given: cycle 4 day 1 (C4D1), after five to seven weeks of nivolumab. After autologous stem cell transplantation all patients relapsed, and prior brentuximab vedotin exposure differed between cohorts.

This sequence was found in a human donor with classical Hodgkin lymphoma. This chain connects TRBV18 to TRBJ2-7; D not certain. Material: peripheral blood mononuclear cells (PBMCs), obtained before the fourth cycle of nivolumab. Here the CDR3 DNA reads TGTGCCAGCTCACCAAATAGAGACGAGCAGTACTTC. Translating it yields CASSPNRDEQYF.